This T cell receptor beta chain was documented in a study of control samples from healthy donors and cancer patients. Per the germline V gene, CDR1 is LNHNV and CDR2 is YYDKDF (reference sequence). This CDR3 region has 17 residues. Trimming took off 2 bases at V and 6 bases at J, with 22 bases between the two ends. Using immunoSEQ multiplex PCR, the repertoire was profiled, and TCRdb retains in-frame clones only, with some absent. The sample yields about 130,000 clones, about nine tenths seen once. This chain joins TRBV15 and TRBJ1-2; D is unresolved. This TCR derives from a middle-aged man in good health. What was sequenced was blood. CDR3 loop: CATSRNLGAAWLDGYTF. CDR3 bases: TGTGCCACCAGCAGAAACCTGGGCGCCGCATGGCTGGATGGCTACACCTTC.